This TCR beta chain was captured in a study of sequential checkpoint blockade in melanoma (dated by TCRdb to between 2019 and 2020). About the study as a whole: In a 1:1 randomization, patients received either first-line nivolumab then ipilimumab (arm A) or ipilimumab then nivolumab (arm B). Both trial sequences were followed by maintenance nivolumab. The paper as a whole reports these results and caveats: The response-prediction model combining TCR metrics and mutation burden needs validation in larger, independent patient cohorts.

The treatment or condition label for this specimen denotes: randomized to nivolumab then ipilimumab (arm A) or the reverse (arm B). Prior DNA-damaging chemotherapy had not been received by any trial patient. Live CD3+CD8+ cells negative for CD19 and CD56 were sorted from thawed PBMCs on a FACS Aria II flow cytometer. CheckMate 064, a randomized, open-label phase II trial of sequential checkpoint blockade, was the source of the samples, all of which came from patients with melanoma. Leukapheresis was used to collect peripheral blood mononuclear cells, which were then purified with Ficoll-Paque and frozen in human serum with around 10% DMSO. Right after sorting, the blood CD3+CD8+ cells were verified to be >95% pure, and DNA extraction followed. Compared with germline, V lacks 5 bases and J lacks 7 bases; bases without a gene match: 8. Per the germline V gene, MNHEY is the CDR1 and SVGAGI is the CDR2. From cysteine to phenylalanine, the CDR3 is 14 amino acids long. CDR3 DNA is the only sequence kept; it has 42 bases, read in frame from the first base.

With respect to this clone: The antigen it recognizes is unknown. The input lacks base qualities; no much larger clone sits a single base away.

The immunoSEQ Assay was used to immunosequence TCRbeta CDR3 regions from genomic DNA. Before high-throughput sequencing, the genomic DNA was amplified using bias-controlled multiplex PCR. The authors' analysis ran thus. To quantify the absolute abundance of each unique TCRbeta CDR3 region, the sequences were collapsed and filtered. Clonality, defined as 1 minus Pielou's evenness, was calculated using productive rearrangements only. Clones with significantly greater frequencies in on-treatment versus baseline samples were identified using a previously published method. TCRdb's version of the immuneACCESS table is confined to in-frame rearrangements and falls short of the full clone set. An unresolved V gene accounts for under half of the shortfall where checked; the remainder is of unknown origin. D and trimming come from the DNA, and the V and J calls and clone size come from that table. The table for this sample lists 34,000 or so clones; roughly 84% of them were counted only once. Jointly, the top ten make up 15% to 20% of the sample.

The sample in question was CD8+ T cells sorted from blood (inferred from file names), obtained from a patient given nivolumab and ipilimumab in sequence. The sequence joins TRBV6-5 to TRBJ1-1; TRBD1 aligns with 9 central bases. The clonotype originates from a human donor with melanoma. The CDR3 region has the sequence CASSELQGAGEAFF. The nucleotide sequence is given as TGTGCCAGCAGTGAACTACAGGGGGCTGGTGAAGCTTTCTTT.